These 21 T cell receptor beta chains were sequenced from one sample in a study of graft-versus-host responses after intestinal transplantation. These receptors' antigens are unknown. TCRdb's table, derived via immunoSEQ multiplex PCR, lists solely in-frame clones and lacks some. This sample has around 77,000 clones, with approximately 93% found just once. The sample in question was unstimulated CD8+ T cells sorted from spleen or lymph node cells, obtained before intestinal transplant. These receptors originate from a human donor who received an intestinal transplant.

This clone was detected only once. The chain is built from TRBV7-6 and TRBJ2-1, with 10 nucleotides matching TRBD2. The CDR3 sequence is 15 residues long. Germline-derived CDR1 and CDR2 are SGHVS and FNYEAQ. Germline trimming cut 0 bases from V and 6 bases from J; bases unmatched to any gene: 2. In DNA, the CDR3 is TGTGCCAGCAGCTTAGCGACTAGCGGGTTCAATGAGCAGTTCTTC. Translated, it gives CASSLATSGFNEQFF.

V gene TRBV5-3 combines with J gene TRBJ1-1; 8 bases fit TRBD1. TRBV5-3 has ORF status, its function being uncertain. The CDR3 length is 20 residues. V trimming: 0 bases; J trimming: 0 bases; junction bases outside the gene matches: 16. The CDR3 nucleotides read TGTGCCAGAAGCTTGGCCTCAGGGGGCGGTTTTCCCCGTATGAACACTGAAGCTTTCTTT. Translated, it gives CARSLASGGGFPRMNTEAFF.

The CDR3 loop is CASGLEQSSYNEQFF. The CDR3 bases are TGTGCTAGTGGTTTGGAGCAGAGCTCCTACAATGAGCAGTTCTTC. The chain joins TRBV12-5 to TRBJ2-1; D is uncertain. V lost 1 base and J lost 0, with 7 bases in between. Germline CDR1 is LGHNT and CDR2 is FRNRAP. The CDR3 is 15 residues long.

V is TRBV19 and J is TRBJ2-7; 11 nucleotides match TRBD2. Germline CDR1 reads LNHDA; CDR2 reads SQIVND (reference sequence). The ends lost 5 bases at V and 6 bases at J; junction bases unmatched: 9. The CDR3 extends over 15 amino acids. The CDR3 sequence: CASSLTSGSHVEQYF. Written as DNA, the CDR3 is TGTGCCAGTAGTCTTACTAGCGGGAGTCACGTCGAGCAGTACTTC.

The chain carries TRBV27 and TRBJ2-1; D might be TRBD1 (5 bases). CDR1 is MNHEY and CDR2 is SMNVEV in the germline V gene (reference sequence). The ends were cut back, 3 bases at V and 9 bases at J, with 12 bases in the middle. This CDR3 has 13 amino acids. The CDR3 spells CASSLTAEVEQFF. The CDR3 DNA reads as TGTGCCAGCAGTTTGACAGCTGAGGTTGAGCAGTTCTTC.

The chain employs TRBV27 and TRBJ2-3, with 12 bases identical to TRBD2. Germline-derived CDR1 and CDR2 are MNHEY and SMNVEV (reference sequence). V gave up 1 base and J gave up 1 base; unmatched junction bases: 3. The CDR3 consists of 17 residues. For the CDR3, the DNA is TGTGCCAGCAGTTTATTCGCTAGCGGGAGGGGCACAGATACGCAGTATTTT. The encoded protein is CASSLFASGRGTDTQYF.

The V and J genes are TRBV28 and TRBJ2-1; the D gene is possibly TRBD2 (6 bases). Germline V CDR1 and CDR2: MDHEN, SYDVKM. The CDR3 is 15 residues long. Trimming left V 7 bases short and J 5 bases short, with 18 bases between. CDR3 amino acids: CASNSIADYNNEQFF. The CDR3 coding sequence is TGTGCCAGCAACTCCATAGCGGATTATAACAATGAGCAGTTCTTC. Combining the CDR3 with reference TRBV28 and TRBJ2-1 gives the whole variable domain DVKVTQSSRYLVKRTGEKVFLECVQDMDHENMFWYRQDPGLGLRLIYFSYDVKMKEKGDIPEGYSVSREKKERFSLILESASTNQTSMYLCASNSIADYNNEQFFGPGTRLTVL.

The chain employs TRBV6-5 and TRBJ2-5; D is unresolved. The end of the DNA is better explained by TRBJ2-7, so the J call may be wrong. Germline values: CDR1 MNHEY, CDR2 SVGAGI. The CDR3 runs to 14 residues. CDR3 nucleotide sequence: TGTGCCAGCAGTTACTCAGAGGAAGGCTACGAGCAGTACTTC. It codes for CASSYSEEGYEQYF.

For the CDR3, the DNA is TGCGCCAGCAGTGACTCTCCGGGACAGGGGTTTACAGATACGCAGTATTTT. This codes for CASSDSPGQGFTDTQYF. This chain links TRBV10-1 with TRBJ2-3, with TRBD1 matching over 10 bases. The CDR3 extends over 17 amino acids. Germline V CDR1 and CDR2: WNHNN, SYGVQD (reference sequence). Trimming at V came to 3 bases and at J to 3 bases, leaving 9 bases not matched to a gene.

The chain links TRBV27 to TRBJ1-2; D is uncertain. Deletions cut 1 base from V and 7 bases from J, with 10 bases between. Per germline, CDR1 MNHEY and CDR2 SMNVEV (reference sequence). This CDR3 is built from 13 residues. The CDR3 coding sequence is TGTGCCAGCAGTTTATGGTCCGGGAGTGGCTACACCTTC. It translates to CASSLWSGSGYTF.

This clone has a single count. V and J are TRBV19 and TRBJ2-7, with D hard to call. Germline assignment: CDR1 LNHDA and CDR2 SQIVND (reference sequence). V was clipped by 2 bases and J by 2 bases, with 7 bases between them. This CDR3 contains 13 residues. CDR3 sequence (DNA): TGTGCCAGTAGTATAAGCTACCCCTACGAGCAGTACTTC. Translated: CASSISYPYEQYF.

V is TRBV10-3 and J is TRBJ1-5; TRBD1 agrees at 7 bases. CDR1 and CDR2 from the germline V gene are ENHRY and SYGVKD. The CDR3 has 18 residues. V trimming: 6 bases; J trimming: 1 base; junction bases outside the gene matches: 15. The CDR3: CAIRSPFTGATSNQPQHF. CDR3 DNA sequence: TGTGCCATCAGGTCTCCCTTTACAGGGGCCACAAGCAATCAGCCCCAGCATTTT.

This sequence joins TRBV13 and TRBJ2-3; 8 bases map to TRBD2. CDR1 is PRHDT, CDR2 FYEKMQ, per germline (reference sequence). V lost 8 bases, J lost 1 base, and 5 bases stayed unmatched. This CDR3 has 14 residues. CDR3 protein: CASSVAGRTDTQYF. The CDR3 DNA reads TGTGCCAGCTCGGTAGCGGGACGCACAGATACGCAGTATTTT.

The J gene is TRBJ2-7, the V gene TRBV9; 9 bases map to TRBD2. The germline V gene has CDR1 SGDLS and CDR2 YYNGEE. CDR3 size: 15 residues. V trimming: 0 bases; J trimming: 5 bases; junction bases outside the gene matches: 6. The CDR3 DNA follows: TGTGCCAGCAGCGTAGGTAGCGGGAGAATTAACGAGCAGTACTTC. Encoded protein: CASSVGSGRINEQYF.

The V call is TRBV9, the J call TRBJ1-2; no clear D gene. CDR1 SGDLS and CDR2 YYNGEE come from the germline V gene. The V and J ends lost 2 bases and 6 bases respectively, with 5 bases between them. CDR3 length: 11 residues. The CDR3 nucleotides are TGTGCCAGCAGCGTCGGGGATGGCTACACCTTC. It translates to CASSVGDGYTF.

This clone occurred once. The V call is TRBV6-5, the J call TRBJ2-5; weak D call: TRBD1 (5 bases). Germline V gene data show CDR1 as MNHEY and CDR2 as SVGAGI. The germline V and J ends were trimmed by 7 bases and 1 base, with 13 bases remaining between them. This CDR3 is 14 amino acids long. The CDR3 spells CASTSSRGQETQYF. CDR3 bases: TGTGCCAGCACCTCTTCTAGGGGCCAAGAGACCCAGTACTTC.

The chain has TRBV19 and TRBJ2-7, with D perhaps TRBD2 (5 bases). V lost 5 bases to trimming and J lost 3 bases, with 26 bases between them. Germline V gives CDR1 LNHDA, CDR2 SQIVND (reference sequence). The CDR3 consists of 18 residues. In DNA form, the CDR3 reads TGTGCCAGTAGTTTCAGTTCTAGCCCAACAGTAGGTGGCTACGAGCAGTACTTC. Translating it yields CASSFSSSPTVGGYEQYF.

V usage is TRBV15 and J usage is TRBJ2-7; D could derive from TRBD1 or TRBD2 (5 bases each). The germline V gene encodes CDR1 LNHNV and CDR2 YYDKDF (reference sequence). This CDR3 has 15 amino acids. V was pared by 0 bases and J by 5 bases, with 14 bases between. The CDR3 protein is CATSRDSRGIDEQYF. Written as DNA, the CDR3 is TGTGCCACCAGCAGAGACTCTCGGGGCATAGACGAGCAGTACTTC.

The chain links TRBV11-2 to TRBJ2-5, with TRBD2 as a possible D gene (6 bases). Between the trimmed V and J ends, which lost 1 base and 5 bases, there was a span of 14 bases. Germline-derived CDR1 and CDR2 are SGHAT and FQNNGV. The CDR3 totals 15 residues. This CDR3 is CASSLGPQREETQYF. The CDR3 DNA sequence: TGTGCCAGCAGCTTAGGTCCCCAACGGGAGGAGACCCAGTACTTC.

CDR3: CASSFLEGQANTIYF. CDR3 nucleotides: TGTGCCAGCAGTTTCTTGGAGGGGCAGGCGAACACCATATATTTT. The genes are TRBV28 and TRBJ1-3; a possible D gene is TRBD1 (5 bases). Germline CDR1 MDHEN, CDR2 SYDVKM. CDR3 length: 15 residues. The V end lost 3 bases, the J end lost 7 bases, and 16 bases lay between the germline ends. The full variable domain, with the rest looked up from reference TRBV28 and TRBJ1-3, is DVKVTQSSRYLVKRTGEKVFLECVQDMDHENMFWYRQDPGLGLRLIYFSYDVKMKEKGDIPEGYSVSREKKERFSLILESASTNQTSMYLCASSFLEGQANTIYFGEGSWLTVV.

J is TRBJ1-5 and V is TRBV27; D uncertain. The V and J ends lost 5 bases and 3 bases respectively, with 5 bases between them. This CDR3 is built from 12 residues. The germline gives CDR1 MNHEY, CDR2 SMNVEV (reference sequence). The CDR3 nucleotides are TGTGCCAGCAGTCGACCCAATCAGCCCCAGCATTTT. Its translation: CASSRPNQPQHF.